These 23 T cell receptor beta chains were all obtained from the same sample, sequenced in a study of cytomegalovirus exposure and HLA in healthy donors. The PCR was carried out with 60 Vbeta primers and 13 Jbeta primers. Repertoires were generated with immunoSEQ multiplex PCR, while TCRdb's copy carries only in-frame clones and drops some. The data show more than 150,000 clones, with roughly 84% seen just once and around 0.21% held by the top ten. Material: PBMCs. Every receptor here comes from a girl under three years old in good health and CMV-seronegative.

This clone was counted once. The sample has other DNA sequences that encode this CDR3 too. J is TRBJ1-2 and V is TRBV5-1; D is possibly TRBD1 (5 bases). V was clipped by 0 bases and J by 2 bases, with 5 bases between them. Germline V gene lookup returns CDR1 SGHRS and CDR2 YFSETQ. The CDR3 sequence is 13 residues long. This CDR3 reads CASSLAGNYGYTF. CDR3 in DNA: TGCGCCAGCAGCTTGGCAGGGAACTATGGCTACACCTTC.

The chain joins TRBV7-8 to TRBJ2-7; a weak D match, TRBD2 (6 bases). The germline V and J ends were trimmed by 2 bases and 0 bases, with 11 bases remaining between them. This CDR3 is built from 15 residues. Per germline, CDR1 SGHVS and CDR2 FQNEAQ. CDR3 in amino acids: CASSLRGGFSYEQYF. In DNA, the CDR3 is TGTGCCAGCAGCTTACGTGGGGGGTTCTCCTACGAGCAGTACTTC.

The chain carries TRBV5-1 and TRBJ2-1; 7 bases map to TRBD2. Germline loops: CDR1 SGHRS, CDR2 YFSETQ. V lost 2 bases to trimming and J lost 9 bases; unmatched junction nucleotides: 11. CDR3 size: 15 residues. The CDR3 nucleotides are TGCGCCAGCAGCTTTAGGCTAGCGGAGGGAAGTGAGCAGTTCTTC. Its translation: CASSFRLAEGSEQFF.

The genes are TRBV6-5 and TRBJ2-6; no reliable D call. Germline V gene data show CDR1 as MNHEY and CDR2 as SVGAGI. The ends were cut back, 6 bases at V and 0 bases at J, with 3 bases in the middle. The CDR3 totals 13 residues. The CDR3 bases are TGTGCCAGCAGAGCCTCTGGGGCCAACGTCCTGACTTTC. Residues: CASRASGANVLTF.

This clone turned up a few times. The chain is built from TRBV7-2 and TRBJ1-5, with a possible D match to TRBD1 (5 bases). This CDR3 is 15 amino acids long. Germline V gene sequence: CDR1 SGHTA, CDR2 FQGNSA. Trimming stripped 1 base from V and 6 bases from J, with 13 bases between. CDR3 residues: CASSLVSGVSQPQHF. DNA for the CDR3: TGTGCCAGCAGCTTAGTTTCGGGGGTGTCTCAGCCCCAGCATTTT.

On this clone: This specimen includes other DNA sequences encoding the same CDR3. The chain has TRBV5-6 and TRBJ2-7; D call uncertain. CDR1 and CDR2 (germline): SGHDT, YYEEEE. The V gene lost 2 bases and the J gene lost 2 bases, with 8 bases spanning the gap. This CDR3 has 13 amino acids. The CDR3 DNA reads TGTGCCAGCAGCTTCGGCGGAACCTACGAGCAGTACTTC. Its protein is CASSFGGTYEQYF. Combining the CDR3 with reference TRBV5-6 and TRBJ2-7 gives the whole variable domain DAGVTQSPTHLIKTRGQQVTLRCSPKSGHDTVSWYQQALGQGPQFIFQYYEEEERQRGNFPDRFSGHQFPNYSSELNVNALLLGDSALYLCASSFGGTYEQYFGPGTRLTVT.

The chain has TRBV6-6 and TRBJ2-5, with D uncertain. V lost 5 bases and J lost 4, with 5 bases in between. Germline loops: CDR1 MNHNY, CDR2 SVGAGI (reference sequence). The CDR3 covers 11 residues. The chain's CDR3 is CASSLRETQYF. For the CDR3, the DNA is TGTGCCAGCAGTCTACGAGAGACCCAGTACTTC.

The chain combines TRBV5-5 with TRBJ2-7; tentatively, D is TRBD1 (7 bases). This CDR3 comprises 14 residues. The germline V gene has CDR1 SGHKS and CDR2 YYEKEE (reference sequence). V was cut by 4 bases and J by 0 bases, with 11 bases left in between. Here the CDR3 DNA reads TGTGCCAGCAGCCCGGGGGACAGCTCCTACGAGCAGTACTTC. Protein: CASSPGDSSYEQYF.

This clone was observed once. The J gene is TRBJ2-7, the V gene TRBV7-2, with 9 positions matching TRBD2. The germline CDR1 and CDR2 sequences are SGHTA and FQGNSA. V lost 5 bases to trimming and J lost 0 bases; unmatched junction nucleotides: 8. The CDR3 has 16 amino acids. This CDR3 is CASSPRSGSPSYEQYF. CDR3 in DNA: TGTGCCAGCAGCCCCCGTAGCGGGAGTCCCTCCTACGAGCAGTACTTC. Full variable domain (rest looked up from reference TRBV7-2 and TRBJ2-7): GAGVSQSPSNKVTEKGKDVELRCDPISGHTALYWYRQSLGQGLEFLIYFQGNSAPDKSGLPSDRFSAERTGGSVSTLTIQRTQQEDSAVYLCASSPRSGSPSYEQYFGPGTRLTVT.

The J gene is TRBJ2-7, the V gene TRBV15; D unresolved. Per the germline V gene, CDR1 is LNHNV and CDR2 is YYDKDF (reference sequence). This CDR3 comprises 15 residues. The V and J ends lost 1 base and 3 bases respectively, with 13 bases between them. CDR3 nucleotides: TGTGCCACCAGCAGAGGGCCCGTGGGCTACTACGAGCAGTACTTC. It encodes CATSRGPVGYYEQYF. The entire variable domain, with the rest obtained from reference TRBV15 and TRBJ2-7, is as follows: DAMVIQNPRYQVTQFGKPVTLSCSQTLNHNVMYWYQQKSSQAPKLLFHYYDKDFNNEADTPDNFQSRRPNTSFCFLDIRSPGLGDTAMYLCATSRGPVGYYEQYFGPGTRLTVT.

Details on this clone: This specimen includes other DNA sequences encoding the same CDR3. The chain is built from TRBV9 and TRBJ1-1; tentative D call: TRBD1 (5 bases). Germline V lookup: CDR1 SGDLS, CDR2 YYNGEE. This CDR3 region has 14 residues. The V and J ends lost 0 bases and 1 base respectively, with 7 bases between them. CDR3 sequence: CASSVDGGNTEAFF. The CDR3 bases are TGTGCCAGCAGCGTAGACGGGGGGAACACTGAAGCTTTCTTT.

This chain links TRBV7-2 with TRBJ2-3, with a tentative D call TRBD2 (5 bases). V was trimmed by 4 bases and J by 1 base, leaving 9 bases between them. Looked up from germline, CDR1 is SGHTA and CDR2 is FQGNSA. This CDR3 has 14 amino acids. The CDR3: CASSSMGGTDTQYF. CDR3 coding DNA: TGTGCCAGCAGCTCGATGGGAGGCACAGATACGCAGTATTTT.

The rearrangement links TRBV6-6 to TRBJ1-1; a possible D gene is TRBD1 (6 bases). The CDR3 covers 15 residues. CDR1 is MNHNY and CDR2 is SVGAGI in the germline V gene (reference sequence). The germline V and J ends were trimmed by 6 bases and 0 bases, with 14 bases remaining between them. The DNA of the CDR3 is TGTGCCAGCAGACCCAGGGGCGGAATGAACACTGAAGCTTTCTTT. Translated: CASRPRGGMNTEAFF.

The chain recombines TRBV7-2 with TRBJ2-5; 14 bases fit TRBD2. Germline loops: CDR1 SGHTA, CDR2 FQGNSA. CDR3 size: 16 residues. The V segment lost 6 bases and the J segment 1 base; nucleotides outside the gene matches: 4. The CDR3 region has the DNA TGTGCCAGCAGGCCGGGGACTAGCGGGGGCCAAGAGACCCAGTACTTC. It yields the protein CASRPGTSGGQETQYF. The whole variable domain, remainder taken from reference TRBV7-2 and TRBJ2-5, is GAGVSQSPSNKVTEKGKDVELRCDPISGHTALYWYRQSLGQGLEFLIYFQGNSAPDKSGLPSDRFSAERTGGSVSTLTIQRTQQEDSAVYLCASRPGTSGGQETQYFGPGTRLLVL.

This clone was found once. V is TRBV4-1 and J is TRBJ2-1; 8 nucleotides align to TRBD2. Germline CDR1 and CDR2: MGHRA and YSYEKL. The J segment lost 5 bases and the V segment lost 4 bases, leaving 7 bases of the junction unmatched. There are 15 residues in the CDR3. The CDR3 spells CASSRRLAINNEQFF. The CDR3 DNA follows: TGCGCCAGCAGCCGAAGACTAGCGATCAACAATGAGCAGTTCTTC.

The CDR3 nucleotides are TGTGCCAGCAGCCCGACAGGCGTTTTGTACACTGAAGCTTTCTTT. This gives the protein CASSPTGVLYTEAFF. The chain uses TRBV6-6 and TRBJ1-1; weak D call: TRBD1 (6 bases). The CDR3 has 15 residues. Trimming stripped 6 bases from V and 3 bases from J, with 17 bases between. CDR1 is MNHNY and CDR2 is SVGAGI in the germline V gene (reference sequence).

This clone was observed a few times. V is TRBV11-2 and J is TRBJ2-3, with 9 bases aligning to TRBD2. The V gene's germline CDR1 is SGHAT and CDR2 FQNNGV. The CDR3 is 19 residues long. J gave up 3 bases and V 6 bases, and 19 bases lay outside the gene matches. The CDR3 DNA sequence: TGTGCCAGCAGTTCACCGGGGGGCAGCGGGAGGTGGGAGACAGATACGCAGTATTTT. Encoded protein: CASSSPGGSGRWETDTQYF.

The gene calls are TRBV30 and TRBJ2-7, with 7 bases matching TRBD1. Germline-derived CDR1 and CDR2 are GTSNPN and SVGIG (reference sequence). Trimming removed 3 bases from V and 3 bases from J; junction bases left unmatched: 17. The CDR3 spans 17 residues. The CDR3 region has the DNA TGTGCCTGGAGCCTATCGCCGGGACAGCCTGCCCACTACGAGCAGTACTTC. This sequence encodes CAWSLSPGQPAHYEQYF.

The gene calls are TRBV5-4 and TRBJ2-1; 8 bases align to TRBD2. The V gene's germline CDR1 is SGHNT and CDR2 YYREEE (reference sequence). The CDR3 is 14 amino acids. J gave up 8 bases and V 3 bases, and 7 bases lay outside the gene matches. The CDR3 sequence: CASSSGGAFYEQFF. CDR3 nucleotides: TGTGCCAGCAGCTCCGGGGGGGCGTTCTATGAGCAGTTCTTC.

CDR3 in DNA: TGCAGCACCAAGCTGAGGTATATGGGTGAAGCTTTCTTT. Its protein is CSTKLRYMGEAFF. This chain connects TRBV29-1 to TRBJ1-1, with no clear D. The CDR3 has 13 residues. V was cut by 8 bases and J by 7 bases, with 20 bases left in between. Per the germline V gene, CDR1 is SQVTM and CDR2 is ANQGSEA.

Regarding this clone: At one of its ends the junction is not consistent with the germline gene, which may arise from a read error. The CDR3 region is CASSLGDRGVNEQYF. DNA of the CDR3: TGTGCTAGCAGCTTAGGGGACAGGGGTGTGAACGAGCAGTACTTC. V is TRBV7-7 and J is TRBJ2-7; 10 bases map to TRBD1. The CDR3 loop spans 15 amino acids. Germline CDR1 is SSHAT and CDR2 is FNYEAQ (reference sequence).

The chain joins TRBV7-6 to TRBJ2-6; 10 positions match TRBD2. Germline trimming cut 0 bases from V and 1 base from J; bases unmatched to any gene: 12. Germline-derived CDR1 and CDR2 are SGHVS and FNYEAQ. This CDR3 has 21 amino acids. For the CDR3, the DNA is TGTGCCAGCAGCTTAGCAGATGGGAGCGGGAGGGGCCCTTCTGGGGCCAACGTCCTGACTTTC. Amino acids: CASSLADGSGRGPSGANVLTF.

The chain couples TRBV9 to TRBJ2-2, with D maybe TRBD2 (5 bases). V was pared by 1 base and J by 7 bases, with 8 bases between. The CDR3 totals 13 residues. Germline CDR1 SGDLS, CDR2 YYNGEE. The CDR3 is CASSVLASGELFF. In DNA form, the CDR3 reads TGTGCCAGCAGCGTATTAGCGAGCGGGGAGCTGTTTTTT.